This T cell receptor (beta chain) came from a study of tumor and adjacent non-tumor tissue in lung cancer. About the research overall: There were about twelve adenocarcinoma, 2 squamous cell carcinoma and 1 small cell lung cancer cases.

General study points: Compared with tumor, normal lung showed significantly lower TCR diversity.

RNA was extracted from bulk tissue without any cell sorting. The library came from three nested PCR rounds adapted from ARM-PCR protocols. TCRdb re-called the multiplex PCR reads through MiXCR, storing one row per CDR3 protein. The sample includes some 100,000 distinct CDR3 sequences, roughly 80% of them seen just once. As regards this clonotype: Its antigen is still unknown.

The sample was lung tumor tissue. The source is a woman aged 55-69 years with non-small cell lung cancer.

CDR3: CASSLSLATISYEQYF. The CDR3 region has the DNA TGTGCCAGCAGTTTATCATTAGCGACCATCTCCTACGAGCAGTACTTC. This chain joins TRBV28 and TRBJ2-7, with D perhaps TRBD2 (5 bases). V was shortened by 1 base and J by 0 bases, with 13 bases between the two germline ends. The length of the CDR3 is 16 residues. Germline loops: CDR1 MDHEN, CDR2 SYDVKM.